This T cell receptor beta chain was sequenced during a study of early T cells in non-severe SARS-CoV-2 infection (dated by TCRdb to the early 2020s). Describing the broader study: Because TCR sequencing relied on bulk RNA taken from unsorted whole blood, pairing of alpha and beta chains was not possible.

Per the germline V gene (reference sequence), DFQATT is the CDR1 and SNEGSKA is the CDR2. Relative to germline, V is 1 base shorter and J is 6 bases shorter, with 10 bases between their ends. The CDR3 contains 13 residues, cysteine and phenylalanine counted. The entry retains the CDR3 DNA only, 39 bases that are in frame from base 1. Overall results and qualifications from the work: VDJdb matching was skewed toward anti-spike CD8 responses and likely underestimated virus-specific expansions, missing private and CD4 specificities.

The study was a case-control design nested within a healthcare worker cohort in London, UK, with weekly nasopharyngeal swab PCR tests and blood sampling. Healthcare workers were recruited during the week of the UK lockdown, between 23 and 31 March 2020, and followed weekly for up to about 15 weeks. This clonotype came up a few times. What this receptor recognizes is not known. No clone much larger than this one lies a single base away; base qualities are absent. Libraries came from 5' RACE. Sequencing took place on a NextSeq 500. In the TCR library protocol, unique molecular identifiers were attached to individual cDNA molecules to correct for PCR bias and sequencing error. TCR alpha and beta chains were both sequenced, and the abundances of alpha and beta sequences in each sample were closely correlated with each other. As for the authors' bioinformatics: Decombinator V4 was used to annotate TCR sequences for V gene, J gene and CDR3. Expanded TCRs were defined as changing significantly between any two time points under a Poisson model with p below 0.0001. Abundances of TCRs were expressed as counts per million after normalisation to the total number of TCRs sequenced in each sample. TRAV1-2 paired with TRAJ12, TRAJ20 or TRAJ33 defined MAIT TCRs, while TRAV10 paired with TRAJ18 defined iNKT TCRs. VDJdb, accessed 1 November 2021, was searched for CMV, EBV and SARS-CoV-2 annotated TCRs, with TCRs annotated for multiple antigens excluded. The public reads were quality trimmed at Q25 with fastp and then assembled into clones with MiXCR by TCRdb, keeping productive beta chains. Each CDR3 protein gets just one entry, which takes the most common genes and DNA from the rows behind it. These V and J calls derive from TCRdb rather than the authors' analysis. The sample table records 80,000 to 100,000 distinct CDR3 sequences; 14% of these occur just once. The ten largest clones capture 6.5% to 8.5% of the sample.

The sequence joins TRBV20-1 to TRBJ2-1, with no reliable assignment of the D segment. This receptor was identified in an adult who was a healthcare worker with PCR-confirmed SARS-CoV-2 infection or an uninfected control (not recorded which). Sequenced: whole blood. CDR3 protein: CSARVPGSNEQFF. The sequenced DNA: TGCAGTGCTAGAGTTCCGGGTAGCAATGAGCAGTTCTTC.